The source of this T cell receptor (beta chain) is a study of cytomegalovirus exposure and HLA in healthy donors. Study outcomes and limitations: Sequencing artifact likely explains a cluster of highly shared sequence variants. Follow-up analysis found HLA locus-dependent TCR association rates, highest for DRB1 and lowest for HLA-C.

PCR employed 60 Vbeta and 13 Jbeta primers. TCRdb's copy holds only in-frame clones and misses some; the assay was immunoSEQ multiplex PCR. The table has some 180,000 clones, about four fifths seen once; the top ten hold 1.5% to 2%. Germline CDR1 SNHLY, CDR2 FYNNEI. Trimming removed 6 bases from V and 5 bases from J; junction bases left unmatched: 8. The CDR3 length is 15 residues. This clone was counted a few times. Its specificity is not known. This receptor was obtained from a man in his forties in good health and CMV-seropositive. The genes are TRBV2 and TRBJ2-3; TRBD2 matches 10 bases. Source material: PBMCs. CDR3 loop: CASRGVGLALDTQYF. The CDR3 nucleotides are TGTGCCAGCAGGGGGGTGGGACTAGCGTTAGATACGCAGTATTTT.